These 23 T cell receptor beta chains were all obtained from the same sample, sequenced in a study of cytomegalovirus exposure and HLA in healthy donors (dated by TCRdb to the late 2010s). The receptor library was made with the immunoSEQ multiplex PCR assay. The clones in this table, taken by TCRdb from immuneACCESS, are in-frame only. Not every clone is retained; where verified, under half of the shortfall comes from an unresolved V gene, and the cause of the rest is unknown. This sample comprises roughly 200,000 clones, approximately 83% of them detected only once. Of the sample, 2.8% is held by the ten largest clones. The sequencing input was PBMCs. These receptors all stem from a woman aged 18-35 years in good health and CMV-seropositive.

In DNA form, the CDR3 reads TGTGCCAGCACCCTAGCGGGACAGGGGGATCAGCCCCAGCATTTT. Its protein is CASTLAGQGDQPQHF. The rearrangement joins TRBV2 to TRBJ1-5, with TRBD1 matching 11 bases. Trimming cost V 7 bases and J 5 bases; bases outside gene matches: 7. CDR1 and CDR2 from the germline V gene are SNHLY and FYNNEI. CDR3 length: 15 amino acids.

This clone has ten or more counts. The CDR3 DNA reads TGTGCCAGCAGCGTGGGACAGGGGGTCGGTGGCTACACCTTC. Amino acids: CASSVGQGVGGYTF. This rearrangement joins TRBV9 to TRBJ1-2, with 11 bases fitting TRBD1. Germline-derived CDR1 and CDR2 are SGDLS and YYNGEE. After removal of 2 bases from V and 7 bases from J, the junction contained 4 bases not matched to a gene. The CDR3 consists of 14 residues.

The rearrangement joins TRBV11-3 to TRBJ2-2, with D hard to call. Trimming took off 3 bases at V and 0 bases at J, with 5 bases between the two ends. The CDR3 runs to 14 residues. Per the germline V gene, CDR1 is SGHNT and CDR2 is YENEEA. The CDR3 region has the DNA TGTGCCAGCAGCTTTACTTCGAACACCGGGGAGCTGTTTTTT. Translating gives CASSFTSNTGELFF.

The J gene is TRBJ2-1, the V gene TRBV4-3; D perhaps matches TRBD1 (5 bases). The V end was cut by 3 bases, the J end by 4 bases, with 22 bases between. The germline V gene encodes CDR1 LGHNA and CDR2 YSLEER. The length of the CDR3 is 18 residues. The CDR3 sequence is CASSQELWGRETYNEQFF. The CDR3 region has the DNA TGCGCCAGCAGCCAGGAACTTTGGGGCAGAGAAACTTACAATGAGCAGTTCTTC.

The gene calls are TRBV4-1 and TRBJ2-7; 7 bases match TRBD1. V lost 1 base, J lost 2 bases, and 17 bases stayed unmatched. The CDR3 is made up of 19 amino acids. Germline-derived CDR1 and CDR2 are MGHRA and YSYEKL. As DNA, the CDR3 is TGCGCCAGCAGCCAAGGACAAACCGGGACAGACATTCGTCCCTACGAGCAGTACTTC. Translated, it gives CASSQGQTGTDIRPYEQYF.

J is TRBJ2-7 and V is TRBV29-1, with D perhaps matching TRBD2 (5 bases). The germline CDR1 and CDR2 sequences are SQVTM and ANQGSEA. The CDR3 length is 12 residues. Trimming stripped 6 bases from V and 3 bases from J, with 12 bases between. The CDR3 sequence: CSVGEPNYEQYF. The CDR3 DNA reads TGCAGCGTCGGGGAGCCTAACTACGAGCAGTACTTC.

V gene TRBV28 combines with J gene TRBJ1-2, with TRBD1 identical over 9 bases. The trim removed 4 bases at V and 7 bases at J, leaving 10 bases unmatched. The CDR3 spans 15 residues. Germline CDR1 MDHEN, CDR2 SYDVKM. The CDR3 bases are TGTGCCAGCAGTTCTCGGGGACAGGGTTTTCGTGGCTACACCTTC. It is translated as CASSSRGQGFRGYTF.

The sample holds many counts of this clone. The CDR3 loop is CASHSGNTIYF. Here the CDR3 DNA reads TGTGCCTCCCACTCTGGAAACACCATATATTTT. The gene calls are TRBV15 and TRBJ1-3; D is undetermined. CDR1 and CDR2 from the germline V gene are LNHNV and YYDKDF (reference sequence). V was trimmed by 11 bases and J by 0 bases, leaving 5 bases between them. The CDR3 totals 11 residues.

The J gene is TRBJ2-7, the V gene TRBV2; 7 nucleotides align to TRBD2. J lost 5 bases, V lost 11 bases, and 15 bases had no gene match. Per the germline V gene, CDR1 is SNHLY and CDR2 is FYNNEI. The CDR3 length is 14 residues. The CDR3 coding sequence is TGTGCCTCGGGGGGAGCGGGGAATAGGCACGAGCAGTACTTC. It yields the protein CASGGAGNRHEQYF.

This rearrangement joins TRBV20-1 to TRBJ2-1; D not resolved. The CDR3 sequence is 11 residues long. Germline CDR1 and CDR2: DFQATT and SNEGSKA (reference sequence). V dropped 5 bases and J dropped 10 bases, with 12 bases sitting between them. CDR3 bases: TGCAGTGCTCCCTCTGGCCCCGAGCAGTTCTTC. Translation gives CSAPSGPEQFF.

V and J are TRBV27 and TRBJ2-7; weak D call: TRBD2 (6 bases). Trimming took off 4 bases at V and 4 bases at J, with 20 bases between the two ends. CDR1 is MNHEY, CDR2 SMNVEV, per germline (reference sequence). The CDR3 length is 16 residues. The CDR3 DNA reads TGTGCCAGCAGTTCCCTATCCACCGGGGGTACTTACGAGCAGTACTTC. Translated, it gives CASSSLSTGGTYEQYF.

DNA of the CDR3: TGTGCCAGCAGCTTAGGAGCGGGGGGGCAAGAGACCCAGTACTTC. Translation: CASSLGAGGQETQYF. The chain couples TRBV13 to TRBJ2-5; 10 bases align to TRBD2. V gave up 0 bases and J gave up 2 bases; unmatched junction bases: 0. Germline-derived CDR1 and CDR2 are PRHDT and FYEKMQ (reference sequence). The CDR3 totals 15 residues.

This clone was seen a few times. The gene calls are TRBV5-1 and TRBJ1-6; D is unresolved. The CDR3 is made up of 15 amino acids. V was cut by 5 bases and J by 0 bases, with 9 bases left in between. The germline V gene encodes CDR1 SGHRS and CDR2 YFSETQ. In DNA form, the CDR3 reads TGCGCCAGCAGGGTTGGTAGCTCCTATAATTCACCCCTCCACTTT. The encoded protein is CASRVGSSYNSPLHF. Full variable domain (missing parts from reference TRBV5-1 and TRBJ1-6): KAGVTQTPRYLIKTRGQQVTLSCSPISGHRSVSWYQQTPGQGLQFLFEYFSETQRNKGNFPGRFSGRQFSNSRSEMNVSTLELGDSALYLCASRVGSSYNSPLHFGNGTRLTVT.

The chain joins TRBV4-3 to TRBJ2-1, with 8 bases aligning to TRBD2. The CDR3 runs 18 residues. V shed 1 base and J 5 bases; nucleotides not matched to a gene: 13. The germline CDR1 and CDR2 sequences are LGHNA and YSLEER. The CDR3 sequence is CASSQAWSFGGGNNEQFF. In DNA form, the CDR3 reads TGCGCCAGCAGCCAAGCTTGGTCTTTTGGCGGGGGGAACAATGAGCAGTTCTTC.

This clone has a handful of counts. CDR3 coding DNA: TGTGCCAGCAGTGAATGGGGACAGGGGAGCAATCAGCCCCAGCATTTT. Protein: CASSEWGQGSNQPQHF. V usage is TRBV6-1 and J usage is TRBJ1-5; 10 bases line up with TRBD1. The trim removed 2 bases at V and 1 base at J, leaving 2 bases unmatched. The germline V gene has CDR1 MNHNS and CDR2 SASEGT. The CDR3 consists of 16 residues.

V and J are TRBV7-9 and TRBJ2-2; perhaps TRBD2 as D (5 bases). The V and J ends lost 5 bases and 6 bases respectively, with 7 bases between them. CDR3 length: 12 residues. The germline V gene encodes CDR1 SEHNR and CDR2 FQNEAQ (reference sequence). The CDR3 DNA reads as TGTGCCAGCAGCCTGGAGGCCGGGGAGCTGTTTTTT. This sequence encodes CASSLEAGELFF. The full variable domain, its missing parts supplied by reference TRBV7-9 and TRBJ2-2, is DTGVSQNPRHKITKRGQNVTFRCDPISEHNRLYWYRQTLGQGPEFLTYFQNEAQLEKSRLLSDRFSAERPKGSFSTLEIQRTEQGDSAMYLCASSLEAGELFFGEGSRLTVL.

The V call is TRBV7-8, the J call TRBJ2-3; 7 bases match TRBD1. The CDR3 loop spans 13 amino acids. The trim removed 5 bases at V and 7 bases at J, leaving 6 bases unmatched. CDR1 SGHVS and CDR2 FQNEAQ come from the germline V gene. The CDR3 protein is CASSTRQGYTQYF. The CDR3 DNA is TGTGCCAGCAGCACCCGACAGGGATATACGCAGTATTTT.

The rearrangement joins TRBV10-3 to TRBJ2-7, with D possibly matching TRBD1 (5 bases). V gave up 5 bases and J gave up 0 bases, with 8 bases separating them. The CDR3 sequence is 13 residues long. The germline V gene has CDR1 ENHRY and CDR2 SYGVKD. This CDR3 reads CAISHDSSYEQYF. The CDR3 DNA sequence: TGTGCCATCAGTCACGACAGCTCCTACGAGCAGTACTTC.

This clone was counted between two and nine times. The chain is built from TRBV12-5 and TRBJ1-6; perhaps TRBD1 as D (5 bases). Germline values: CDR1 LGHNT, CDR2 FRNRAP. Deletions cut 5 bases from V and 10 bases from J, with 15 bases between. The CDR3 is 14 residues long. CDR3 sequence reads: CASGPDTQRSPLHF. As DNA, the CDR3 is TGTGCTAGTGGTCCGGACACGCAAAGATCACCCCTCCACTTT.

The chain combines TRBV27 with TRBJ2-3; 10 nucleotides match TRBD1. The CDR3 has 17 amino acids. From germline, CDR1 is MNHEY and CDR2 SMNVEV (reference sequence). J gave up 2 bases and V 5 bases, and 10 bases lay outside the gene matches. CDR3 coding DNA: TGTGCCAGCAGTGGCATATGGACAGGGGGGACCACAGATACGCAGTATTTT. Translating gives CASSGIWTGGTTDTQYF.

The table lists this clone with a few counts. The chain is built from TRBV5-4 and TRBJ1-2; unclear D gene. In germline, CDR1 is SGHNT, CDR2 YYREEE (reference sequence). CDR3 length: 15 amino acids. Trimming removed 1 base at V and 5 bases at J, with 15 bases between. CDR3 amino acids: CASSLQTTAGYGYTF. Written as DNA, the CDR3 is TGTGCCAGCAGCTTGCAGACCACGGCGGGGTATGGCTACACCTTC. Filled out from reference TRBV5-4 and TRBJ1-2, the complete variable domain reads ETGVTQSPTHLIKTRGQQVTLRCSSQSGHNTVSWYQQALGQGPQFIFQYYREEENGRGNFPPRFSGLQFPNYSSELNVNALELDDSALYLCASSLQTTAGYGYTFGSGTRLTVV.

This clone showed up just once. The chain carries TRBV11-1 and TRBJ2-2, with TRBD2 identical over 14 bases. The trim removed 4 bases at V and 6 bases at J, leaving 7 bases unmatched. CDR1 and CDR2 (germline): SGHAT, FQDESV (reference sequence). The CDR3 length is 17 residues. The CDR3 here is CASSSGLAGGLAGELFF. Here the CDR3 DNA reads TGTGCCAGCAGCTCAGGACTAGCGGGGGGCCTGGCCGGGGAGCTGTTTTTT. Based on the CDR3 plus reference TRBV11-1 and TRBJ2-2, the full variable domain is EAEVAQSPRYKITEKSQAVAFWCDPISGHATLYWYRQILGQGPELLVQFQDESVVDDSQLPKDRFSAERLKGVDSTLKIQPAELGDSAMYLCASSSGLAGGLAGELFFGEGSRLTVL.

There are a few counts of this clone. The V and J genes are TRBV18 and TRBJ1-2; no clear D gene. CDR1 and CDR2 from the germline V gene are KGHSH and LQKENI. The CDR3 runs to 13 residues. V was cut by 6 bases and J by 2 bases, with 10 bases left in between. CDR3 sequence: CASSQSLNYGYTF. The CDR3 DNA is TGTGCCAGCTCCCAAAGCCTCAACTATGGCTACACCTTC.